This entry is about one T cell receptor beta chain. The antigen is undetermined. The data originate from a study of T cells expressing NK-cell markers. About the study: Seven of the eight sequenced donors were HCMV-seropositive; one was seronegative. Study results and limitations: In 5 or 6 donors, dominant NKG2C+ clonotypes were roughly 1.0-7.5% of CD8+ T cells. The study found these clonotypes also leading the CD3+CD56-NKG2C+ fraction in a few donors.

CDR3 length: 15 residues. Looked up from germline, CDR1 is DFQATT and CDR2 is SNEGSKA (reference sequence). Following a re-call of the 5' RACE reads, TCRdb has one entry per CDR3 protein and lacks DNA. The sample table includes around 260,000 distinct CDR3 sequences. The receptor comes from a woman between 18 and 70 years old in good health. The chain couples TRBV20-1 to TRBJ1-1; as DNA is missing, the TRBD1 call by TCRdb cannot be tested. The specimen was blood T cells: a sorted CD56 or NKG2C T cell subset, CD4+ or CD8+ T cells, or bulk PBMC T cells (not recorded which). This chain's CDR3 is CSAISPQQGNTEAFF.